The clone carrying this TCR beta chain was counted many times. Antigen unknown. The data were taken from a study of T-cell reconstitution after alpha-beta-depleted transplantation in children. Study-level findings and limits: Recipient T cells and thymic progenitors that survived were the source of the high TCRbeta diversity seen at day 60 in some patients. Several hundred graft clones that had expanded were reportedly the source of alpha-beta T cells about two months after transplant. Among T cells one year after transplant, newly produced cells accounted for most counts and diversity.

V was clipped by 5 bases and J by 3 bases, with 11 bases between them. Per the germline V gene, CDR1 is DFQATT and CDR2 is SNEGSKA (reference sequence). CDR3 length equals 12 residues. This sample's TCRbeta library carried unique molecular identifier barcodes. One entry per CDR3 protein results from TCRdb running MiXCR on the PCR reads. The data show roughly 300,000 distinct CDR3 sequences, 11% seen once. The gene calls are TRBV20-1 and TRBJ2-7, with D unresolved. This TCR came from a male patient aged 2-10 years who had a stem cell transplant for chronic granulomatous disease, so the T cells may come from the graft donor. This specimen was peripheral blood, taken 180 days after TCRalphabeta/CD19-depleted stem cell transplant. Here the CDR3 DNA reads TGCAGTGCTGGGCCATCATACTACGAGCAGTACTTC. Its protein product is CSAGPSYYEQYF.